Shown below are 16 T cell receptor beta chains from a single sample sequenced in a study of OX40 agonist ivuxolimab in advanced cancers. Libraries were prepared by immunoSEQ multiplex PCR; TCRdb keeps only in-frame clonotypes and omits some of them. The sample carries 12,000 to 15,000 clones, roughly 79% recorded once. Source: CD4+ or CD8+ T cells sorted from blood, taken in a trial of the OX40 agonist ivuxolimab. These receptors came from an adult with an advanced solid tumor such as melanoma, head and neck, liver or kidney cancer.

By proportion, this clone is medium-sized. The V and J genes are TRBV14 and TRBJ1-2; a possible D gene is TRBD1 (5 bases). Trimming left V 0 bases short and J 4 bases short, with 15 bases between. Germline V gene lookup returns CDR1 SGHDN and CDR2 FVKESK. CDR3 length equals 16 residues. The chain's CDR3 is CASSQDAAAGGYGYTF. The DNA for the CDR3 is TGTGCCAGCAGCCAAGACGCCGCCGCCGGGGGCTATGGCTACACCTTC.

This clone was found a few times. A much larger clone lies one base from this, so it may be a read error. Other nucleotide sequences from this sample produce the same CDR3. The CDR3 loop is CASSLGTGQPQHF. The CDR3 nucleotides read TGTGCCAGCAGCTTAGGGACGGGTCAGCCCCAGCATTTT. The chain combines TRBV5-4 with TRBJ1-5, with TRBD1 as a possible D gene (5 bases). Germline CDR1 is SGHNT and CDR2 is YYREEE (reference sequence). Trimming cost V 2 bases and J 6 bases, with 9 bases left between them. The CDR3 spans 13 residues.

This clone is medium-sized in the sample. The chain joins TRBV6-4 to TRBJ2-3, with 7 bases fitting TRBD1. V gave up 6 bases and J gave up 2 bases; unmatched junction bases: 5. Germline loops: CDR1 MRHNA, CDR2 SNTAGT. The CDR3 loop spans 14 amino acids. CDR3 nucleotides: TGTGCCAGCAGAGGACAGGCGGACACAGATACGCAGTATTTT. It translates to CASRGQADTDTQYF.

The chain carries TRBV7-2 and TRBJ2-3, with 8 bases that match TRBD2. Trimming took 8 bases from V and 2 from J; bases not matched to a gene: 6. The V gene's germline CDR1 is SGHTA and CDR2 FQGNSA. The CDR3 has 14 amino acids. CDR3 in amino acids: CASRRLAFTDTQYF. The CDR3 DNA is TGTGCCAGCCGAAGACTAGCGTTCACAGATACGCAGTATTTT.

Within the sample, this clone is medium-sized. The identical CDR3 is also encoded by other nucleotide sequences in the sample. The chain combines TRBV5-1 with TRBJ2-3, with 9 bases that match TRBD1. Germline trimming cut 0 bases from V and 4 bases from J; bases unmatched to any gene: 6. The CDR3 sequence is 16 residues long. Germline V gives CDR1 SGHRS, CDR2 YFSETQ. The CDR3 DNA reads TGCGCCAGCAGCTTGGAACAGGGGGCGAGGGCAGATACGCAGTATTTT. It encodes CASSLEQGARADTQYF.

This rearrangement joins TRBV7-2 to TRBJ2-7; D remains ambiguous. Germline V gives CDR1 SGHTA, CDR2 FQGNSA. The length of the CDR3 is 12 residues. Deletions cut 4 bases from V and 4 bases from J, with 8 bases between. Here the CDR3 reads CASSYGPYEQYF. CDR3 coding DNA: TGTGCCAGCAGCTACGGCCCGTACGAGCAGTACTTC. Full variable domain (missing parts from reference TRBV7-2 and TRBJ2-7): GAGVSQSPSNKVTEKGKDVELRCDPISGHTALYWYRQSLGQGLEFLIYFQGNSAPDKSGLPSDRFSAERTGGSVSTLTIQRTQQEDSAVYLCASSYGPYEQYFGPGTRLTVT.

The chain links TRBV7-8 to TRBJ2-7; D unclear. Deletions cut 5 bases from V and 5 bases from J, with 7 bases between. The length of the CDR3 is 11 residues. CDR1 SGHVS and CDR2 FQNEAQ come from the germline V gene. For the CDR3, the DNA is TGTGCCAGCAGCCCCCAGAACGAGCAGTACTTC. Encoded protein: CASSPQNEQYF.

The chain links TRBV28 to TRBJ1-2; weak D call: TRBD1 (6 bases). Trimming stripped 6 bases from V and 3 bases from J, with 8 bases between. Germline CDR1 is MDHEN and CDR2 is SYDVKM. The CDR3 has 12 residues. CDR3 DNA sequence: TGTGCCAGCAGAACAGGGTACTATGGCTACACCTTC. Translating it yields CASRTGYYGYTF.

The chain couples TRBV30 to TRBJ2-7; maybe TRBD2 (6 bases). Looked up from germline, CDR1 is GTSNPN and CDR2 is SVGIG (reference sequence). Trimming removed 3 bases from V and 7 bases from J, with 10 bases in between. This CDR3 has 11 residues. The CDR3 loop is CAWSEGGEQYF. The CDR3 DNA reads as TGTGCCTGGAGCGAGGGAGGTGAGCAGTACTTC.

Written as DNA, the CDR3 is TGCAGCGTTGGGGGACAGGGAAACACCATATATTTT. Its translation is CSVGGQGNTIYF. The chain is built from TRBV29-1 and TRBJ1-3, with TRBD1 identical over 7 bases. The CDR3 is made up of 12 amino acids. V shed 4 bases, J shed 4 bases, and the junction held 1 base outside the gene matches. Germline CDR1 SQVTM, CDR2 ANQGSEA.

The CDR3 here is CASSLVSADRGRYEQYF. CDR3 nucleotides: TGCGCCAGCAGCTTGGTTAGTGCGGACAGGGGGCGGTACGAGCAGTACTTC. The chain couples TRBV5-1 to TRBJ2-7, with 11 bases that match TRBD1. Germline CDR1 SGHRS, CDR2 YFSETQ. The CDR3 covers 17 residues. V dropped 0 bases and J dropped 4; count of bases not matched to a gene: 9.

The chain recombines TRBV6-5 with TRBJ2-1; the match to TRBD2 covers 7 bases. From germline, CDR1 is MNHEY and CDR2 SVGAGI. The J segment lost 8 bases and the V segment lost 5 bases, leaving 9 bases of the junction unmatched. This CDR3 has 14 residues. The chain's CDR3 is CASSELAVGDEQFF. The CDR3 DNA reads TGTGCCAGCAGTGAGCTAGCGGTTGGGGATGAGCAGTTCTTC.

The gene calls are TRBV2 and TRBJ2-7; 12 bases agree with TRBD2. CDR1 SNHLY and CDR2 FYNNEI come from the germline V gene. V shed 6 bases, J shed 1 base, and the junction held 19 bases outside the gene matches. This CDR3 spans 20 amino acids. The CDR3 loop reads CASRGLTASTSGRISYEQYF. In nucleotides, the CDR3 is TGTGCCAGCAGGGGTCTAACGGCTTCTACTAGCGGGAGGATTTCCTACGAGCAGTACTTC.

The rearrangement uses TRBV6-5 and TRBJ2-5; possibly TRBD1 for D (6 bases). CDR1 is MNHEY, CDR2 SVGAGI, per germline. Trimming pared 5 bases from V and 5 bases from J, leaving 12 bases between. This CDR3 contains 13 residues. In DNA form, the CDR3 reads TGTGCCAGCAGTCCTGACAGGTTGGAGACCCAGTACTTC. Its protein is CASSPDRLETQYF.

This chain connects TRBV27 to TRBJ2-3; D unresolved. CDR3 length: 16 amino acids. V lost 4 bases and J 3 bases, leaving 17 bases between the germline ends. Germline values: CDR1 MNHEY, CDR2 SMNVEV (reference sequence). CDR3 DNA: TGTGCCAGCAGTTCCTATACGTACCTACGGACAGATACGCAGTATTTT. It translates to CASSSYTYLRTDTQYF.

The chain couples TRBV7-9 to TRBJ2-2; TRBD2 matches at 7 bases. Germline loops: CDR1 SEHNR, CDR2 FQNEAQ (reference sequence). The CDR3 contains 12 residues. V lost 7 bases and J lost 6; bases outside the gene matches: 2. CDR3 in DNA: TGTGCCAGCATCCGGGGGGCCGGGGAGCTGTTTTTT. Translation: CASIRGAGELFF. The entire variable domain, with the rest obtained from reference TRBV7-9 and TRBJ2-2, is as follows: DTGVSQNPRHKITKRGQNVTFRCDPISEHNRLYWYRQTLGQGPEFLTYFQNEAQLEKSRLLSDRFSAERPKGSFSTLEIQRTEQGDSAMYLCASIRGAGELFFGEGSRLTVL.